This TCR beta chain is drawn from a study of T cell changes during pregnancy in multiple sclerosis. The protocol was immunoSEQ multiplex PCR, while the TCRdb copy is restricted to in-frame clones and leaves out a portion. In the table there are approximately 44,000 clones, roughly 92% of which are singletons. The CDR3 sequence is 16 residues long. The germline V gene encodes CDR1 LNHDA and CDR2 SQIVND (reference sequence). J gave up 3 bases and V 3 bases, and 10 bases lay outside the gene matches. The J gene is TRBJ2-7, the V gene TRBV19; TRBD2 agrees at 8 bases. This clonotype originated in a female donor with multiple sclerosis, enrolled in a pregnancy study. This sample comprised CD4+ T cells from peripheral blood mononuclear cells, obtained in the first trimester of pregnancy. The CDR3 DNA is TGTGCCAGTAGTATCGGCGGGGGGACTGGTAACTACGAGCAGTACTTC. This gives the protein CASSIGGGTGNYEQYF.